The subject of this entry is one TCR beta chain. The antigen remains undetermined. This sample stems from a study of T-cell memory formation after mild COVID-19. Study conclusions and caveats: Day 15 to 85 contracting clones showed balanced CD4/CD8; later expanders leaned CD4+. Clones that contracted clustered mainly in CM and EM if CD4+ and in EMRA if CD8+.

TCRdb reprocessed the 5' RACE reads with MiXCR, giving one entry per CDR3 protein. Among 200,000 to 250,000 distinct CDR3 sequences, about 11% were seen once, and the ten largest hold roughly 3.2%. Sequenced: PBMCs or a T cell subset sorted from them (not recorded which). The TCR comes from a young man who had mild COVID-19 (a few samples of this study predate the infection). Cell type and time point are not known.

The CDR3: CASSPTTGVGYTF. The CDR3 DNA reads as TGTGCCAGCAGTCCCACCACAGGGGTCGGCTACACCTTC. V gene TRBV12-3 or TRBV12-4 combines with J gene TRBJ1-2; 7 bases fit TRBD1. V was pared by 5 bases and J by 8 bases, with 8 bases of the junction left unmatched. This CDR3 has 13 residues.